The next 23 T cell receptor beta chains were all read from a single sample in a study of CD8 T cells in Susac syndrome (dated by TCRdb to about 2019). Library generation was performed with the immunoSEQ multiplex PCR assay. RNA was extracted using the RNeasy kit, and roughly 0.5 to 1 microgram was reverse transcribed with random hexamers. The public reads were reanalyzed by TCRdb: fastp trimming at Q25, MiXCR alignment, in-frame beta chains only. Rows are unified per CDR3 protein, each entry keeping the most common DNA and genes. Here the sample has some 96,000 distinct CDR3 sequences; 85% to 95% occur a single time. Jointly, the top ten make up about 0.3% of the sample. Sequencing used CD4+ T cells from PBMCs. All receptors derive from a human donor with Susac syndrome.

This chain links TRBV10-3 with TRBJ2-1; D possibly corresponds to TRBD1 (6 bases). V gave up 2 bases and J gave up 3 bases, with 11 bases separating them. Germline V gene lookup returns CDR1 ENHRY and CDR2 SYGVKD. The CDR3 contains 15 residues. The CDR3 sequence is CAISEPLDSYNEQFF. The CDR3 DNA sequence: TGTGCCATCAGTGAGCCCCTGGACAGCTACAATGAGCAGTTCTTC.

The J gene is TRBJ2-1, the V gene TRBV7-2; D gene ambiguous. CDR1 and CDR2 (germline): SGHTA, FQGNSA. Trimming left V 1 base short and J 12 bases short, with 13 bases between. CDR3 size: 13 residues. The CDR3 DNA reads as TGTGCCAGCAGCTTAGAGGGTTCGACTTTGCAGTTCTTC. It yields the protein CASSLEGSTLQFF.

This chain uses TRBV24-1 with TRBJ2-1, with 13 positions matching TRBD2. In germline, CDR1 is KGHDR, CDR2 SFDVKD. This CDR3 comprises 15 residues. V was pared by 3 bases and J by 9 bases, with 4 bases of the junction left unmatched. The DNA of the CDR3 is TGTGCCACCAGTGATGGGACTAGCGGGGCAGCTGAGCAGTTCTTC. It specifies CATSDGTSGAAEQFF.

The J gene is TRBJ2-5, the V gene TRBV20-1, with D possibly matching TRBD2 (5 bases). Germline loops: CDR1 DFQATT, CDR2 SNEGSKA (reference sequence). The CDR3 consists of 15 residues. The V end lost 3 bases, the J end lost 0 bases, and 14 bases lay between the germline ends. The CDR3 protein is CSARGWRGYQETQYF. The CDR3 DNA reads TGCAGTGCTAGGGGGTGGCGCGGGTACCAAGAGACCCAGTACTTC.

V is TRBV6-2 or TRBV6-3 and J is TRBJ1-1; no firm D call. Germline loops: CDR1 MNHEY, CDR2 SVGEGT. V dropped 8 bases and J dropped 1 base, with 14 bases sitting between them. The CDR3 sequence is 14 residues long. The CDR3 loop is CASCLSGGNTEAFF. The CDR3 DNA reads as TGTGCCAGCTGCCTCAGCGGCGGGAACACTGAAGCTTTCTTT.

This clonotype appeared once. The V call is TRBV24-1, the J call TRBJ2-2, with TRBD1 identical over 10 bases. Germline V CDR1 and CDR2: KGHDR, SFDVKD. This CDR3 comprises 16 residues. V lost 1 base and J lost 6; bases outside the gene matches: 4. CDR3 in amino acids: CATSDLWGQGSGELFF. The CDR3 DNA is TGTGCCACCAGTGATTTATGGGGACAGGGGTCCGGGGAGCTGTTTTTT.

The chain joins TRBV7-9 to TRBJ2-7; D may be TRBD1 (6 bases). Germline lookup yields CDR1 SEHNR and CDR2 FQNEAQ (reference sequence). Trimming pared 4 bases from V and 0 bases from J, leaving 13 bases between. The length of the CDR3 is 15 residues. Here the CDR3 DNA reads TGTGCCAGCAGCTCGGACAGCTTCAGCTCCTACGAGCAGTACTTC. Translation: CASSSDSFSSYEQYF.

The chain has TRBV5-1 and TRBJ1-4; TRBD1 might be the D (5 bases). This CDR3 is 13 amino acids long. Germline V CDR1 and CDR2: SGHRS, YFSETQ. V lost 2 bases and J 6 bases, leaving 8 bases between the germline ends. CDR3 sequence: CASSFQGDEKLFF. For the CDR3, the DNA is TGCGCCAGCAGCTTTCAGGGTGATGAAAAACTGTTTTTT.

The chain carries TRBV9 and TRBJ2-2; either TRBD1 or TRBD2 may supply D (5 bases each). This CDR3 comprises 12 residues. In germline, CDR1 is SGDLS, CDR2 YYNGEE. The V end was cut by 4 bases, the J end by 6 bases, with 7 bases between. In nucleotides, the CDR3 is TGTGCCAGCAGCATGGGACCCGGGGAGCTGTTTTTT. Its protein product is CASSMGPGELFF.

The chain is built from TRBV6-1 and TRBJ2-2; no reliable D call. Trimming cost V 1 base and J 1 base, with 7 bases left between them. Germline values: CDR1 MNHNS, CDR2 SASEGT. The CDR3 is 15 residues long. The CDR3 nucleotides read TGTGCCAGCAGTGAAGGAATTCTGAACACCGGGGAGCTGTTTTTT. Translated: CASSEGILNTGELFF.

This chain links TRBV15 with TRBJ1-4; perhaps TRBD1 as D (6 bases). Germline V gene sequence: CDR1 LNHNV, CDR2 YYDKDF (reference sequence). This CDR3 region has 15 residues. V lost 2 bases, J lost 4 bases, and 11 bases lay in between. The CDR3 sequence is CATSRTGNLNEKLFF. The CDR3 nucleotides read TGTGCCACCAGCAGAACAGGGAACCTTAATGAAAAACTGTTTTTT.

The chain uses TRBV11-2 and TRBJ2-4, with 8 bases identical to TRBD1. Trimming removed 6 bases from V and 4 bases from J; junction bases left unmatched: 23. CDR3 length: 20 residues. Germline-derived CDR1 and CDR2 are SGHAT and FQNNGV. CDR3 amino acids: CASRPFFRDRTREGKNIQYF. Here the CDR3 DNA reads TGTGCCAGCAGGCCTTTTTTCCGGGACAGGACCCGCGAGGGGAAAAACATTCAGTACTTC.

The chain joins TRBV20-1 to TRBJ2-3; TRBD2 matches 7 bases. Germline CDR1 is DFQATT and CDR2 is SNEGSKA (reference sequence). Trimming at V came to 5 bases and at J to 3 bases, leaving 14 bases not matched to a gene. There are 16 residues in the CDR3. The CDR3 region is CSAPVGGRTGTDTQYF. DNA of the CDR3: TGCAGTGCTCCCGTGGGGGGGAGGACCGGGACAGATACGCAGTATTTT.

This clonotype was detected once. The chain is built from TRBV12-3 or TRBV12-4 and TRBJ2-7, with no clear D. The CDR3 loop spans 11 amino acids. The ends were cut back, 4 bases at V and 3 bases at J, with 4 bases in the middle. CDR3 DNA sequence: TGTGCCAGCAGTTCTCACTACGAGCAGTACTTC. Its protein is CASSSHYEQYF.

This clonotype was picked up a small number of times. The chain uses TRBV7-9 and TRBJ2-5; TRBD2 might be the D (5 bases). Trimming removed 3 bases from V and 5 bases from J, with 7 bases in between. CDR1 is SEHNR, CDR2 FQNEAQ, per germline (reference sequence). There are 12 residues in the CDR3. CDR3 amino acids: CASSLASETQYF. The CDR3 DNA is TGTGCCAGCAGCTTGGCTAGCGAGACCCAGTACTTC.

With respect to this clonotype: At one boundary the junction diverges from the germline segment, which might be a read error. CDR3 sequence (DNA): TGTGCCTGGAGCGCAGGGCTGAACACTGGAGCTTTCTTT. This encodes CAWSAGLNTGAFF. The chain combines TRBV30 with TRBJ1-1, with D perhaps matching TRBD1 (5 bases). Per the germline V gene, CDR1 is GTSNPN and CDR2 is SVGIG (reference sequence). There are 13 residues in the CDR3.

This chain joins TRBV5-4 and TRBJ2-5; no reliable D call. The CDR3 covers 14 residues. Trimming took 4 bases from V and 1 from J, leaving 11 bases between them. In germline, CDR1 is SGHNT, CDR2 YYREEE (reference sequence). The CDR3 sequence is CASSRDGSQETQYF. CDR3 bases: TGTGCCAGCAGCCGTGACGGATCCCAAGAGACCCAGTACTTC.

V gene TRBV27 combines with J gene TRBJ1-4; D gene ambiguous. There are 12 residues in the CDR3. Per germline, CDR1 MNHEY and CDR2 SMNVEV (reference sequence). Trimming cost V 6 bases and J 0 bases, with 2 bases left between them. Written as DNA, the CDR3 is TGTGCCAGCAGGGCAACTAATGAAAAACTGTTTTTT. Amino acid sequence: CASRATNEKLFF.

The chain recombines TRBV9 with TRBJ2-3; D unresolved. The CDR3 is made up of 14 amino acids. V was clipped by 3 bases and J by 2 bases, with 10 bases between them. CDR1 is SGDLS, CDR2 YYNGEE, per germline. CDR3 amino acids: CASSADQATDTQYF. The CDR3 bases are TGTGCCAGCAGCGCCGACCAGGCCACAGATACGCAGTATTTT.

This rearrangement joins TRBV29-1 to TRBJ1-2, with D maybe TRBD1 (5 bases). The V and J ends lost 1 base and 8 bases respectively, with 17 bases between them. Germline V lookup: CDR1 SQVTM, CDR2 ANQGSEA. The CDR3 extends over 14 amino acids. The CDR3 spells CSVEVSGGTGGYTF. DNA for the CDR3: TGCAGCGTTGAAGTAAGCGGCGGCACAGGCGGCTACACCTTC.

The chain couples TRBV5-1 to TRBJ1-2; maybe TRBD1 (6 bases). The V end lost 3 bases, the J end lost 4 bases, and 10 bases lay between the germline ends. The length of the CDR3 is 13 residues. Germline CDR1 and CDR2: SGHRS and YFSETQ. CDR3 loop: CASSSGGAYGYTF. The CDR3 DNA reads as TGCGCCAGCAGCTCCGGGGGGGCCTATGGCTACACCTTC. The whole variable domain, remainder taken from reference TRBV5-1 and TRBJ1-2, is KAGVTQTPRYLIKTRGQQVTLSCSPISGHRSVSWYQQTPGQGLQFLFEYFSETQRNKGNFPGRFSGRQFSNSRSEMNVSTLELGDSALYLCASSSGGAYGYTFGSGTRLTVV.

This chain joins TRBV25-1 and TRBJ1-1; no reliable D call. Germline V gene data show CDR1 as MGHDK and CDR2 as SYGVNS. V dropped 6 bases and J dropped 11 bases, with 16 bases sitting between them. CDR3 length equals 12 residues. The CDR3 protein is CASRDGLKTAFF. The CDR3 nucleotides read TGTGCCAGCAGGGACGGCCTTAAGACGGCTTTCTTT. The complete variable domain, with remaining parts taken from reference TRBV25-1 and TRBJ1-1, reads EADIYQTPRYLVIGTGKKITLECSQTMGHDKMYWYQQDPGMELHLIHYSYGVNSTEKGDLSSESTVSRIRTEHFPLTLESARPSHTSQYLCASRDGLKTAFFGQGTRLTVV.

This chain uses TRBV30 with TRBJ2-1, with TRBD2 identical over 14 bases. The CDR3 runs 14 residues. Germline V gene data show CDR1 as GTSNPN and CDR2 as SVGIG (reference sequence). V lost 3 bases to trimming and J lost 9 bases; unmatched junction nucleotides: 4. The DNA of the CDR3 is TGTGCCTGGAGGGGACTAGCGGGGGATATTGAGCAGTTCTTC. It specifies CAWRGLAGDIEQFF.